The 31 T cell receptor beta chains below come from one sample, sequenced in a study of early T cells in non-severe SARS-CoV-2 infection listed by TCRdb under 2021. The protocol used for the library was 5' RACE. The instrument given in TCRdb is NextSeq 500. In-frame beta chains were kept once TCRdb had trimmed the public reads at Q25 with fastp and called clones with MiXCR. Each CDR3 protein gets just one entry, which takes the most common genes and DNA from the rows behind it. The sample records tens of thousands of distinct CDR3 sequences, roughly 6.6% of which are singletons. The ten largest clonotypes hold around 2.5% of the sample. Input material: whole blood. The receptors shown here come from an adult who was a healthcare worker with PCR-confirmed SARS-CoV-2 infection or an uninfected control (not recorded which).

V and J are TRBV6-2 or TRBV6-3 and TRBJ2-7; 9 bases match TRBD1. The CDR3 is 14 residues long. Germline trimming cut 6 bases from V and 3 bases from J; bases unmatched to any gene: 6. Germline V CDR1 and CDR2: MNHEY, SVGEGT. The CDR3 DNA follows: TGTGCCAGCAGGACCGGGACAGGGAACTACGAGCAGTACTTC. Translating gives CASRTGTGNYEQYF.

This chain uses TRBV28 with TRBJ2-7; TRBD1 aligns across 7 bases. The CDR3 spans 14 residues. The V and J ends lost 3 bases and 3 bases, in that order; junction bases with no gene match: 5. The germline CDR1 and CDR2 sequences are MDHEN and SYDVKM. The CDR3, as DNA: TGTGCCAGCAGTTTCACAGGGGCCCTCTACGAGCAGTACTTC. Its translation is CASSFTGALYEQYF.

The chain couples TRBV4-3 to TRBJ1-1, with a weak D call TRBD1 (6 bases). Trimming removed 2 bases at V and 1 base at J, with 8 bases between. This CDR3 region has 14 residues. In germline, CDR1 is LGHNA, CDR2 YSLEER. This chain's CDR3 is CASSQNRENTEAFF. Written as DNA, the CDR3 is TGCGCCAGCAGCCAAAACAGGGAGAACACTGAAGCTTTCTTT.

This clonotype was detected many times. The genes are TRBV7-6 and TRBJ1-4; weak D call: TRBD1 (5 bases). This CDR3 contains 14 residues. Germline assignment: CDR1 SGHVS and CDR2 FNYEAQ. Trimming removed 8 bases at V and 4 bases at J, with 14 bases between. CDR3 in amino acids: CASGDGANNEKLFF. The CDR3 nucleotides read TGTGCCAGCGGAGACGGGGCAAATAATGAAAAACTGTTTTTT.

This clonotype was seen ten or more times. DNA of the CDR3: TGTGCCAGCAGTCCTACCCTGGACAGGGGTAGGAATCAGCCCCAGCATTTT. Translated, it gives CASSPTLDRGRNQPQHF. The chain carries TRBV27 and TRBJ1-5; 9 nucleotides agree with TRBD1. The junction had 12 bases not matched to a gene; V was cut back by 5 bases and J by 4 bases. Germline V gives CDR1 MNHEY, CDR2 SMNVEV (reference sequence). CDR3 length equals 17 residues.

Many counts were recorded for this clonotype. The chain links TRBV28 to TRBJ2-3; 8 nucleotides line up with TRBD2. Germline V CDR1 and CDR2: MDHEN, SYDVKM. The V segment lost 3 bases and the J segment 0 bases; nucleotides outside the gene matches: 14. This CDR3 region has 19 residues. Written as DNA, the CDR3 is TGTGCCAGCAGTTTCCTAGCCGGGAGGGCCCTCGTAAGCACAGATACGCAGTATTTT. Translated: CASSFLAGRALVSTDTQYF.

A few counts support this clonotype. V and J are TRBV5-4 and TRBJ1-1; D gene uncertain. The CDR3 loop spans 15 amino acids. Germline assignment: CDR1 SGHNT and CDR2 YYREEE (reference sequence). The V end lost 0 bases, the J end lost 4 bases, and 13 bases lay between the germline ends. CDR3 sequence: CASSLADLRTTEAFF. The CDR3 nucleotides read TGTGCCAGCAGCTTGGCGGATCTTAGAACCACTGAAGCTTTCTTT.

This clonotype was recorded at least ten times. One end of the junction varies from germline; a read error may be responsible. The chain joins TRBV20-1 to TRBJ1-3, with no clear D. Per the germline V gene, CDR1 is DFQATT and CDR2 is SNEGSKA (reference sequence). CDR3 length: 11 amino acids. CDR3 in amino acids: CSASVGGPGFF. In DNA, the CDR3 is TGCAGTGCTAGCGTCGGAGGGCCTGGGTTTTTT.

This clonotype was seen at least ten times. The rearrangement uses TRBV6-5 and TRBJ2-7; D might be TRBD2 (5 bases). The CDR3 is 14 amino acids. Germline lookup yields CDR1 MNHEY and CDR2 SVGAGI. V was trimmed by 7 bases and J by 7 bases, leaving 20 bases between them. CDR3 bases: TGTGCCAGCACCGAACGGGCTAGTTCGGGAGAGCAGTACTTC. This codes for CASTERASSGEQYF.

This clonotype is deemed medium-sized. V usage is TRBV24-1 and J usage is TRBJ2-2; D gene ambiguous. Germline-derived CDR1 and CDR2 are KGHDR and SFDVKD. V was clipped by 4 bases and J by 5 bases, with 4 bases between them. This CDR3 has 12 amino acids. The CDR3 nucleotides read TGTGCCACCAGTGAGGGGACCGGGGAGCTGTTTTTT. Translation: CATSEGTGELFF.

The rearrangement uses TRBV27 and TRBJ2-7, with 7 nucleotides matching TRBD1. In germline, CDR1 is MNHEY, CDR2 SMNVEV (reference sequence). V shed 3 bases and J 6 bases; nucleotides not matched to a gene: 5. The CDR3 runs 13 residues. The CDR3 reads CASSFRAGGEQYF. CDR3 DNA: TGTGCCAGCAGTTTTAGGGCAGGGGGCGAGCAGTACTTC.

This clonotype appeared a few times. The V and J genes are TRBV9 and TRBJ2-7; 7 bases map to TRBD2. The CDR3 contains 12 residues. Germline CDR1 reads SGDLS; CDR2 reads YYNGEE. The trim removed 2 bases at V and 6 bases at J, leaving 2 bases unmatched. CDR3 protein: CASSVTGGEQYF. The DNA of the CDR3 is TGTGCCAGCAGCGTTACGGGGGGCGAGCAGTACTTC.

As for this clonotype: With a much larger clone just one base away, this may be a read error. V is TRBV4-2 and J is TRBJ2-5; TRBD2 matches 9 bases. The CDR3 has 16 amino acids. Germline V lookup: CDR1 LGHNA, CDR2 YNFKEQ. Here the CDR3 DNA reads TGTGTCAGCAGCCAAGACCTTAGCGGGAGAATGAAGACCCAGTACTTC. Protein: CVSSQDLSGRMKTQYF.

This clonotype was seen ten or more times. The rearrangement joins TRBV9 to TRBJ2-2; no firm D call. The CDR3 totals 12 residues. Germline lookup yields CDR1 SGDLS and CDR2 YYNGEE. V gave up 3 bases and J gave up 3 bases, with 3 bases separating them. CDR3 in DNA: TGTGCCAGCAGCGCCCACACCGGGGAGCTGTTTTTT. This translates into CASSAHTGELFF.

This clonotype was observed many times. J is TRBJ1-4 and V is TRBV7-9, with a possible D match to TRBD1 (6 bases). CDR1 and CDR2 from the germline V gene are SEHNR and FQNEAQ (reference sequence). The CDR3 is 14 residues long. V was pared by 5 bases and J by 7 bases, with 14 bases between. The CDR3 is CASSPPGAGEKLFF. The CDR3, as DNA: TGTGCCAGCAGCCCCCCGGGGGCGGGTGAAAAACTGTTTTTT.

This clonotype has ten or more counts. The J gene is TRBJ1-4, the V gene TRBV3-1, with 7 bases fitting TRBD1. CDR1 is LGHDT, CDR2 YNNKEL, per germline (reference sequence). The length of the CDR3 is 14 residues. Trimming took 7 bases from V and 8 from J; bases not matched to a gene: 10. The CDR3 region is CASTSGTEEEKLFF. The CDR3 nucleotides are TGTGCCAGCACCTCCGGGACAGAAGAAGAAAAACTGTTTTTT.

This clonotype was seen repeatedly, ten times or more. V usage is TRBV12-3 or TRBV12-4 and J usage is TRBJ2-7; 15 bases fit TRBD2. V was clipped by 3 bases and J by 5 bases; unmatched bases: 5. This CDR3 spans 16 amino acids. The CDR3 nucleotides read TGTGCCAGCAGTTTTGGGACTAGCGGGAGGTTAGACGAGCAGTACTTC. It specifies CASSFGTSGRLDEQYF.

The chain joins TRBV7-9 to TRBJ2-5; D not resolved. The CDR3 sequence is 16 residues long. Trimming took off 2 bases at V and 2 bases at J, with 15 bases between the two ends. CDR1 is SEHNR and CDR2 is FQNEAQ in the germline V gene (reference sequence). CDR3 sequence: CASSLYRYSEQETQYF. DNA for the CDR3: TGTGCCAGCAGCTTATATCGTTACAGTGAGCAAGAGACCCAGTACTTC.

This clonotype has at least ten counts. The chain recombines TRBV18 with TRBJ2-7; no reliable D call. Per germline, CDR1 KGHSH and CDR2 LQKENI. There are 16 residues in the CDR3. V was shortened by 3 bases and J by 5 bases, with 20 bases between the two germline ends. CDR3 DNA: TGTGCCAGCTCACCCCCACAACATATTGGGGTCCACGAGCAGTACTTC. This encodes CASSPPQHIGVHEQYF.

This clonotype was seen many times. The chain has TRBV18 and TRBJ1-1, with D possibly being TRBD1 (6 bases). The CDR3 length is 14 residues. Germline V lookup: CDR1 KGHSH, CDR2 LQKENI. V gave up 5 bases and J gave up 12 bases, with 22 bases separating them. The CDR3 loop is CASSESGGALGTFF. For the CDR3, the DNA is TGTGCCAGCTCAGAATCTGGGGGCGCTTTAGGGACTTTCTTT.

This clonotype was seen repeatedly, ten times or more. The chain has TRBV15 and TRBJ2-5; 9 positions match TRBD2. Per germline, CDR1 LNHNV and CDR2 YYDKDF (reference sequence). The junction had 5 bases not matched to a gene; V was cut back by 4 bases and J by 5 bases. CDR3 length equals 14 residues. This CDR3 is CATSIPGLAETQYF. CDR3 nucleotide sequence: TGTGCCACCAGCATACCGGGACTAGCTGAGACCCAGTACTTC. The full variable domain, in which reference TRBV15 and TRBJ2-5 provide the parts outside the CDR3, is DAMVIQNPRYQVTQFGKPVTLSCSQTLNHNVMYWYQQKSSQAPKLLFHYYDKDFNNEADTPDNFQSRRPNTSFCFLDIRSPGLGDTAMYLCATSIPGLAETQYFGPGTRLLVL.

The chain is built from TRBV9 and TRBJ2-1; 10 bases fit TRBD2. After removal of 0 bases from V and 0 bases from J, the junction contained 3 bases not matched to a gene. Germline V gives CDR1 SGDLS, CDR2 YYNGEE. This CDR3 is built from 17 residues. CDR3 amino acids: CASSVGLAGASYNEQFF. CDR3 nucleotides: TGTGCCAGCAGCGTAGGGCTAGCGGGGGCCTCCTACAATGAGCAGTTCTTC.

This clonotype has more than one count but fewer than ten. This chain connects TRBV7-2 to TRBJ2-7, with TRBD1 matching 7 bases. V trimming: 5 bases; J trimming: 3 bases; junction bases outside the gene matches: 13. The CDR3 totals 16 residues. The germline gives CDR1 SGHTA, CDR2 FQGNSA. The CDR3 region has the DNA TGTGCCAGCAGCATACTAACAGGGGTTTCGAACTACGAGCAGTACTTC. Its translation is CASSILTGVSNYEQYF.

In its sample, this clonotype was seen many times. The CDR3 protein is CASSPSSRRDEQYF. CDR3 coding DNA: TGTGCCAGCAGCCCCTCTAGCCGGCGCGACGAGCAGTACTTC. The chain joins TRBV11-3 to TRBJ2-7, with a tentative D call TRBD2 (5 bases). Trimming took 5 bases from V and 5 from J, leaving 16 bases between them. Germline assignment: CDR1 SGHNT and CDR2 YENEEA. The CDR3 runs 14 residues.

There are many counts of this clonotype. V usage is TRBV2 and J usage is TRBJ1-1, with TRBD1 as a possible D gene (5 bases). Trimming pared 8 bases from V and 3 bases from J, leaving 13 bases between. This CDR3 spans 13 amino acids. Germline V lookup: CDR1 SNHLY, CDR2 FYNNEI. CDR3 in DNA: TGTGCCAGCCTCAGTCAGGGAGACACTGAAGCTTTCTTT. Its translation: CASLSQGDTEAFF. Full variable domain (remainder filled in from reference TRBV2 and TRBJ1-1): EPEVTQTPSHQVTQMGQEVILRCVPISNHLYFYWYRQILGQKVEFLVSFYNNEISEKSEIFDDQFSVERPDGSNFTLKIRSTKLEDSAMYFCASLSQGDTEAFFGQGTRLTVV.

The sample holds many counts of this clonotype. V is TRBV6-1 and J is TRBJ1-3; D gene unclear. There are 15 residues in the CDR3. V lost 3 bases and J 1 base, leaving 10 bases between the germline ends. The germline V gene has CDR1 MNHNS and CDR2 SASEGT. This chain's CDR3 is CASSELPFSGNTIYF. Written as DNA, the CDR3 is TGTGCCAGCAGTGAGCTTCCCTTTTCTGGAAACACCATATATTTT.

This clonotype has a count of ten or more. Here the CDR3 reads CASSLLGSGTPGELFF. In nucleotides, the CDR3 is TGTGCCAGCAGCTTACTGGGTAGCGGGACTCCCGGGGAGCTGTTTTTT. The chain is built from TRBV11-2 and TRBJ2-2; 8 bases map to TRBD2. The CDR3 extends over 16 amino acids. Losses at the gene ends were 2 bases for V and 6 bases for J; bases not matched to a gene: 8. Looked up from germline, CDR1 is SGHAT and CDR2 is FQNNGV.

The J gene is TRBJ1-1, the V gene TRBV29-1; D might be TRBD1 (5 bases). This CDR3 contains 12 residues. The V end was cut by 3 bases, the J end by 4 bases, with 9 bases between. The germline gives CDR1 SQVTM, CDR2 ANQGSEA. The CDR3 bases are TGCAGCGTTGACGGGGGGATCACTGAAGCTTTCTTT. It encodes CSVDGGITEAFF.

This clonotype was recorded a few times. The CDR3: CASSVTGTSGIYSYEQYF. The CDR3 DNA is TGTGCCAGTAGTGTAACCGGGACTAGCGGGATCTACTCCTACGAGCAGTACTTC. The J gene is TRBJ2-7, the V gene TRBV19, with 13 bases lining up with TRBD2. Germline V gene data show CDR1 as LNHDA and CDR2 as SQIVND (reference sequence). J gave up 0 bases and V 5 bases, and 10 bases lay outside the gene matches. The CDR3 spans 18 residues.

V usage is TRBV3-1 and J usage is TRBJ1-1; possibly TRBD1 for D (5 bases). CDR3 length equals 15 residues. The germline V gene encodes CDR1 LGHDT and CDR2 YNNKEL (reference sequence). The ends were cut back, 4 bases at V and 4 bases at J, with 16 bases in the middle. The CDR3 bases are TGTGCCAGCAGCCCAACCAGCTGGGGGAGCACTGAAGCTTTCTTT. It translates to CASSPTSWGSTEAFF.

The chain carries TRBV11-2 and TRBJ2-7, with 8 bases identical to TRBD2. The germline gives CDR1 SGHAT, CDR2 FQNNGV. The CDR3 runs 16 residues. V shed 0 bases and J 5 bases; nucleotides not matched to a gene: 9. The CDR3 DNA reads as TGTGCCAGCAGCTTAGATCTGAGCGGGAGCGGCCACGAGCAGTACTTC. Translated: CASSLDLSGSGHEQYF.